A selection of T cell receptor beta chains follows, all from one sample in a study of Graves' ophthalmopathy and Graves' hyperthyroidism. One entry per CDR3 protein results from TCRdb running MiXCR on the multiplex PCR reads. Of some 240,000 distinct CDR3 sequences in the sample, around 45% were seen once. Sequenced: peripheral blood. The receptors were gathered from an adult man with Graves' ophthalmopathy. Each CDR3 is given with its conserved first and last residue. The order of the fields is J gene, V gene, CDR3 protein.

>TRBJ1-2|TRBV9
CASSRGGQINYGYTF
>TRBJ1-1|TRBV2
CASTWAYRETEAFF
>TRBJ1-2|TRBV5-4
CASSAQYPGVGYTF
>TRBJ2-7|TRBV25-1
CASARGGQGTGEQCF
>TRBJ1-1|TRBV7-6
CASSLGGTGHTEAFF
>TRBJ2-7|TRBV7-9
CASSLGGSYGDEQYF
>TRBJ2-5|TRBV5-8
CALRGQETQYF
>TRBJ2-7|TRBV24-1
CATSAAGTLGTYEQYF
>TRBJ1-2|TRBV10-2
CASTPGEGVSGYTF
>TRBJ1-6|TRBV7-8
CASSLRGTANSPLHF
>TRBJ2-2|TRBV19
CASNEGGAGELFF
>TRBJ2-2|TRBV29-1
CSVGPGLAGGGELFF
>TRBJ1-1|TRBV19
CASSMMGQEGEAFF
>TRBJ1-5|TRBV5-5
CASSLGSTGNQPQHF
>TRBJ2-5|TRBV20-1
CSAPPGVGTETQYF
>TRBJ2-3|TRBV29-1
CSVAEGTSTDTQYF
>.|TRBV7-7
CASSPSEVAEQFF
>TRBJ2-5|TRBV10-3
CAIRDTLQETQYF
>TRBJ2-2|TRBV18
CASSPDYNTGELFF
>TRBJ2-2|TRBV2
CASSDRAGELFF
>TRBJ1-1|TRBV2
CASSSLRDRVTAFF
>TRBJ1-5|TRBV19
CASMGQSNQPQHF
>TRBJ1-1|TRBV20-1
CSAERGPLTEAFF
>TRBJ2-5|TRBV19
CASSIGRAETQYF
>TRBJ1-2|TRBV2
CASRGTGSNYGYTF
>TRBJ1-5|TRBV7-8
CASSTDRLNQPQHF
>TRBJ1-5|TRBV20-1
CSARDGFAGEGQPQHF
>TRBJ2-2|TRBV10-2
CASSELGVGGELFF
>TRBJ2-7|TRBV6-5
CASSFEREVHEQYF
>TRBJ2-5|TRBV4-1
CASSQVRQETQYF
>TRBJ1-1|TRBV29-1
CSVYTYQGNLKAFF
>TRBJ1-2|TRBV25-1
CASSSRIENGYTF
>TRBJ2-7|TRBV7-2
CASSARAGSYEQYF
>TRBJ2-5|TRBV10-3
CAISDTRNQETQYF
>TRBJ1-1|TRBV20-1
CSAREGTGVENTEAFF
>TRBJ2-7|TRBV7-2
CASSPARQNTGEQYF
>TRBJ1-6|TRBV7-9
CASSPNSANSPLHF
>TRBJ2-2|TRBV2
CASSGRRGDTGELFF
>TRBJ2-7|TRBV10-3
CASSVFRAGGTYEQYF
>TRBJ1-1|TRBV15
CATSKDRERLF
>TRBJ2-5|TRBV7-9
CASSRRQGGPYQETQYF
>TRBJ1-3|TRBV3-1
CASSQGLGLLSGNTIYF
>TRBJ2-2|TRBV7-9
CASSVSGTRRTGELFF
>TRBJ2-7|TRBV7-2
CASSLGRGGQSYEQYF
>.|TRBV7-8
CASSFGGAMYIQYF
>TRBJ2-2|TRBV29-1
CSVGVGGNTGELFF
>TRBJ1-5|TRBV19
CASTKTGSSDQPQHF
>TRBJ1-5|TRBV2
CASSEGREGQPQHF
>TRBJ2-2|TRBV5-1
CASAGQLNTGELFF
>TRBJ2-5|TRBV7-2
CASSQDGGETQYF